Listed below are T cell receptor beta chains from one sample, sequenced in a study of CD8 T cells in Susac syndrome. Via MiXCR, TCRdb re-called the immunoSEQ multiplex PCR reads, giving one row per CDR3 protein. The sample holds about 300,000 distinct CDR3 sequences, about 91% seen once. The sequenced sample was CD8+ T cells from PBMCs. The receptors derive from a human donor with multiple sclerosis. Both conserved end residues are part of each CDR3. A D gene is named only where the DNA matches it firmly. Clone size is shown for a subset of rows, as once, few, many or a class of expanded clone.

d_call: TRBD1
v_call: TRBV27
j_call: TRBJ1-2
clone_size: -
cdr3_aa: CASGTGEIYGYTF
cdr3_nt: TGTGCCAGCGGGACAGGGGAAATCTATGGCTACACCTTC

d_call: -
v_call: TRBV29-1
j_call: TRBJ2-7
clone_size: -
cdr3_aa: CSVEVSRGYEQYF
cdr3_nt: TGCAGCGTTGAGGTCTCCCGCGGATACGAGCAGTACTTC

d_call: -
v_call: TRBV7-9
j_call: TRBJ2-7
clone_size: few
cdr3_aa: CASSLPEAEQYF
cdr3_nt: TGTGCCAGCAGCCTTCCAGAGGCAGAGCAGTACTTC

d_call: -
v_call: TRBV7-9
j_call: TRBJ1-1
clone_size: -
cdr3_aa: CASSLEWGTEAFF
cdr3_nt: TGTGCCAGCAGCTTAGAGTGGGGAACTGAAGCTTTCTTT

d_call: -
v_call: TRBV7-6
j_call: TRBJ2-5
clone_size: -
cdr3_aa: CASSLTMEGTQYF
cdr3_nt: TGTGCCAGCAGTCTGACAATGGAGGGGACCCAGTACTTC

d_call: TRBD1
v_call: TRBV30
j_call: TRBJ2-7
clone_size: -
cdr3_aa: CAWSVPTGSYEQYF
cdr3_nt: TGTGCCTGGAGTGTACCGACAGGGTCCTACGAGCAGTACTTC

d_call: TRBD2
v_call: TRBV11-2
j_call: TRBJ2-1
clone_size: -
cdr3_aa: CASSSMTGGAPNEQFF
cdr3_nt: TGTGCCAGCAGCTCCATGACGGGAGGGGCTCCCAATGAGCAGTTCTTC

d_call: -
v_call: TRBV30
j_call: TRBJ1-1
clone_size: -
cdr3_aa: CAWMDRDKNTEAFF
cdr3_nt: TGTGCCTGGATGGACCGGGACAAGAACACTGAAGCTTTCTTT

d_call: -
v_call: TRBV2
j_call: TRBJ2-7
clone_size: -
cdr3_aa: CASSDWGSSYEQYF
cdr3_nt: TGTGCCAGCAGTGATTGGGGCAGCTCCTACGAGCAGTACTTC

d_call: -
v_call: TRBV5-4
j_call: TRBJ1-1
clone_size: -
cdr3_aa: CASSPAINTEAFF
cdr3_nt: TGTGCCAGCAGCCCCGCAATCAACACTGAAGCTTTCTTT

d_call: -
v_call: TRBV30
j_call: TRBJ2-7
clone_size: -
cdr3_aa: CAWTEGHYEQYF
cdr3_nt: TGTGCCTGGACCGAAGGCCACTACGAGCAGTACTTC

d_call: -
v_call: TRBV19
j_call: TRBJ1-5
clone_size: -
cdr3_aa: CASTLGNQPQHF
cdr3_nt: TGTGCCAGTACGCTGGGTAATCAGCCCCAGCATTTT

d_call: TRBD2
v_call: TRBV6-2/TRBV6-3
j_call: TRBJ2-7
clone_size: -
cdr3_aa: CASSGLANEQYF
cdr3_nt: TGTGCCAGCAGTGGACTAGCTAACGAGCAGTACTTC

d_call: -
v_call: TRBV20-1
j_call: TRBJ2-1
clone_size: -
cdr3_aa: CSAREQGLDNEQFF
cdr3_nt: TGCAGTGCTAGAGAACAGGGATTGGACAATGAGCAGTTCTTC

d_call: -
v_call: TRBV7-9
j_call: TRBJ2-2
clone_size: -
cdr3_aa: CASSFRERGGELFF
cdr3_nt: TGTGCCAGCAGCTTCCGGGAACGAGGCGGGGAGCTGTTTTTT

d_call: -
v_call: TRBV5-8
j_call: TRBJ2-5
clone_size: -
cdr3_aa: CASSLDIKETQYF
cdr3_nt: TGTGCCAGCAGCTTGGACATAAAAGAGACCCAGTACTTC

d_call: -
v_call: TRBV5-1
j_call: TRBJ2-7
clone_size: few
cdr3_aa: CASSLGGSEQYF
cdr3_nt: TGTGCCAGCAGCTTAGGGGGAAGCGAGCAGTACTTC

d_call: -
v_call: TRBV19
j_call: TRBJ2-3
clone_size: -
cdr3_aa: CASSPLVGPADTQYF
cdr3_nt: TGTGCCAGTAGCCCCCTCGTAGGGCCCGCAGATACGCAGTATTTT

d_call: -
v_call: TRBV19
j_call: TRBJ2-7
clone_size: -
cdr3_aa: CASSFRVDSYEQYF
cdr3_nt: TGTGCCAGTAGTTTCAGAGTGGACTCCTACGAGCAGTACTTC

d_call: TRBD1
v_call: TRBV27
j_call: TRBJ1-1
clone_size: -
cdr3_aa: CASSLGQGASMNTEAFF
cdr3_nt: TGTGCCAGCAGTCTTGGACAGGGGGCATCGATGAACACTGAAGCTTTCTTT

d_call: -
v_call: TRBV27
j_call: TRBJ2-1
clone_size: -
cdr3_aa: CASSTAVHNEQFF
cdr3_nt: TGTGCCAGCAGTACTGCTGTACACAATGAGCAGTTCTTC

d_call: TRBD1
v_call: TRBV28
j_call: TRBJ1-3
clone_size: -
cdr3_aa: CASNVQGASGNTIYF
cdr3_nt: TGTGCCAGCAACGTACAGGGGGCAAGTGGAAACACCATATATTTT

d_call: TRBD1
v_call: TRBV4-2
j_call: TRBJ1-5
clone_size: -
cdr3_aa: CASSQAFPGTALGQPQHF
cdr3_nt: TGTGCCAGCAGCCAGGCCTTCCCCGGGACAGCTTTAGGTCAGCCCCAGCATTTT

d_call: -
v_call: TRBV9
j_call: TRBJ1-2
clone_size: -
cdr3_aa: CASSVVGGRDGYTF
cdr3_nt: TGTGCCAGCAGCGTAGTAGGGGGGAGGGATGGCTACACCTTC

d_call: -
v_call: TRBV7-9
j_call: TRBJ1-2
clone_size: -
cdr3_aa: CASSLEVRGYYGYTF
cdr3_nt: TGTGCCAGCAGCTTAGAGGTCCGGGGATACTATGGCTACACCTTC

d_call: -
v_call: TRBV27
j_call: TRBJ2-1
clone_size: -
cdr3_aa: CASSLLWGFGPIDEQFF
cdr3_nt: TGTGCCAGCAGTTTATTATGGGGGTTTGGACCGATCGATGAGCAGTTCTTC

d_call: -
v_call: TRBV19
j_call: TRBJ2-3
clone_size: once
cdr3_aa: CASSIWPTDTQYF
cdr3_nt: TGTGCCAGTAGTATCTGGCCCACAGATACGCAGTATTTT

d_call: -
v_call: TRBV7-9
j_call: TRBJ2-7
clone_size: -
cdr3_aa: CASSLEGDFYEQYF
cdr3_nt: TGTGCCAGCAGCTTGGAGGGGGACTTCTACGAGCAGTACTTC

d_call: -
v_call: TRBV12-3/TRBV12-4
j_call: TRBJ2-5
clone_size: -
cdr3_aa: CASSPLPETQYF
cdr3_nt: TGTGCCAGCAGTCCCCTCCCGGAGACCCAGTACTTC

d_call: -
v_call: TRBV13
j_call: TRBJ2-1
clone_size: -
cdr3_aa: CASSSWANEQFF
cdr3_nt: TGTGCCAGCAGCTCCTGGGCTAATGAGCAGTTCTTC

d_call: TRBD2
v_call: TRBV9
j_call: TRBJ2-1
clone_size: once
cdr3_aa: CASSGSGLAGDNEQFF
cdr3_nt: TGTGCCAGCAGCGGGAGCGGACTAGCGGGAGACAATGAGCAGTTCTTC

d_call: -
v_call: TRBV5-1
j_call: TRBJ2-1
clone_size: once
cdr3_aa: CASSLAWGAENEQFF
cdr3_nt: TGCGCCAGCAGCTTGGCCTGGGGGGCCGAGAATGAGCAGTTCTTC

d_call: TRBD2
v_call: TRBV29-1
j_call: TRBJ2-3
clone_size: -
cdr3_aa: CSVELSGNTDTQYF
cdr3_nt: TGCAGCGTTGAACTAAGCGGGAACACAGATACGCAGTATTTT

d_call: TRBD1
v_call: TRBV7-9
j_call: TRBJ1-1
clone_size: -
cdr3_aa: CASTDRGGTEAFF
cdr3_nt: TGTGCCAGCACAGACAGGGGAGGGACTGAAGCTTTCTTT

d_call: TRBD2
v_call: TRBV28
j_call: TRBJ2-3
clone_size: -
cdr3_aa: CASSTSGRSVWDTQYF
cdr3_nt: TGTGCCAGCAGTACTAGCGGGAGGTCCGTCTGGGATACGCAGTATTTT

d_call: -
v_call: TRBV10-3
j_call: TRBJ2-5
clone_size: -
cdr3_aa: CATGELLLETQYF
cdr3_nt: TGTGCCACGGGGGAACTTCTATTAGAGACCCAGTACTTC

d_call: -
v_call: TRBV5-5
j_call: TRBJ1-6
clone_size: -
cdr3_aa: CASSFDANPPLHF
cdr3_nt: TGTGCCAGCAGCTTTGACGCGAATCCACCCCTCCACTTT

d_call: TRBD2
v_call: TRBV6-5
j_call: TRBJ2-7
clone_size: -
cdr3_aa: CASSYSGGSAYEQYF
cdr3_nt: TGTGCCAGCAGTTACTCGGGAGGGTCAGCTTACGAGCAGTACTTC

d_call: TRBD1
v_call: TRBV30
j_call: TRBJ1-4
clone_size: -
cdr3_aa: CAWRRTGTNEKLFF
cdr3_nt: TGTGCCTGGAGACGGACAGGTACGAATGAAAAACTGTTTTTT

d_call: -
v_call: TRBV19
j_call: TRBJ2-2
clone_size: -
cdr3_aa: CASSMGTYTGELFF
cdr3_nt: TGTGCCAGTAGTATGGGGACCTACACCGGGGAGCTGTTTTTT

d_call: -
v_call: TRBV7-9
j_call: TRBJ1-2
clone_size: -
cdr3_aa: CASSLDQVSFVYGYTF
cdr3_nt: TGTGCCAGCAGCTTAGACCAGGTTTCTTTCGTTTATGGCTACACCTTC

d_call: -
v_call: TRBV20-1
j_call: TRBJ1-2
clone_size: -
cdr3_aa: CSAKDGGYYGYTF
cdr3_nt: TGCAGTGCCAAGGACGGAGGGTACTATGGCTACACCTTC

d_call: TRBD2
v_call: TRBV3-1
j_call: TRBJ2-7
clone_size: few
cdr3_aa: CASSILAGTPYEQYF
cdr3_nt: TGTGCCAGCTCTATCCTAGCGGGAACACCCTACGAGCAGTACTTC

d_call: -
v_call: TRBV6-1
j_call: TRBJ2-7
clone_size: once
cdr3_aa: CASSPVLGEQYF
cdr3_nt: TGTGCCAGCTCCCCCGTTTTGGGCGAGCAGTACTTC